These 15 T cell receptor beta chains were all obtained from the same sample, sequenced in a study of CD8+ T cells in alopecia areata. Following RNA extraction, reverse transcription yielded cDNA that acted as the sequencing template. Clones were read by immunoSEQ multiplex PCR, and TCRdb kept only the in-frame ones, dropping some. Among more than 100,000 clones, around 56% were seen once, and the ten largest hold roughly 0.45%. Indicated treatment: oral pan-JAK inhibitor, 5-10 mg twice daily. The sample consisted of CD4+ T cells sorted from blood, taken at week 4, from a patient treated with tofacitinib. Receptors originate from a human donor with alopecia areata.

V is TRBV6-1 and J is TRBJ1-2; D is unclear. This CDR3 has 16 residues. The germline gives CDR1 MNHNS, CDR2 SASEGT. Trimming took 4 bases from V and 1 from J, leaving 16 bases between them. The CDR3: CASSALDWYGNYGYTF. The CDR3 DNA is TGTGCCAGCAGTGCCCTGGACTGGTACGGTAACTATGGCTACACCTTC.

The CDR3 region has the DNA TGCGCCAGCAGACACCAGGGGAGCTCCTACAATGAGCAGTTCTTC. This sequence encodes CASRHQGSSYNEQFF. V usage is TRBV4-1 and J usage is TRBJ2-1; weak D call: TRBD1 (6 bases). The length of the CDR3 is 15 residues. Germline V gene sequence: CDR1 MGHRA, CDR2 YSYEKL. V was cut by 6 bases and J by 0 bases, with 12 bases left in between.

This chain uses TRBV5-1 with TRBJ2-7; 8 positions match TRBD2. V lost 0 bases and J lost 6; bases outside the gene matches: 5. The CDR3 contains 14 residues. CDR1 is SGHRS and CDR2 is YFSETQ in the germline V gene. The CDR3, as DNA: TGCGCCAGCAGCTTGGTTAGCGGGAACATCGAGCAGTACTTC. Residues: CASSLVSGNIEQYF.

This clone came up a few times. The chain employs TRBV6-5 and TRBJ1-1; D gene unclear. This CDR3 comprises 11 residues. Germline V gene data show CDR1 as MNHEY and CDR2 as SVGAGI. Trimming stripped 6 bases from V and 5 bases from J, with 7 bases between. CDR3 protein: CASRTETEAFF. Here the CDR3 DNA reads TGTGCCAGCAGGACGGAGACTGAAGCTTTCTTT.

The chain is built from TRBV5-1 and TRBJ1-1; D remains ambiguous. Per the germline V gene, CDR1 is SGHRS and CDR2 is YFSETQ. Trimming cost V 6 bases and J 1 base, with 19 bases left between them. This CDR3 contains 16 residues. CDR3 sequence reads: CASKRLINGGNTEAFF. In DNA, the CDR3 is TGCGCCAGCAAACGGCTGATCAACGGTGGGAACACTGAAGCTTTCTTT.

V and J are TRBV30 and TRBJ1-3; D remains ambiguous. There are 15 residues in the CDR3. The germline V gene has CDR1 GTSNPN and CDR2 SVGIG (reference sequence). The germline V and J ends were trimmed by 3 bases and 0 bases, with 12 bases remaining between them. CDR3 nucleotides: TGTGCCTGGAGACGCGGGCAGAGCTCTGGAAACACCATATATTTT. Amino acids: CAWRRGQSSGNTIYF.

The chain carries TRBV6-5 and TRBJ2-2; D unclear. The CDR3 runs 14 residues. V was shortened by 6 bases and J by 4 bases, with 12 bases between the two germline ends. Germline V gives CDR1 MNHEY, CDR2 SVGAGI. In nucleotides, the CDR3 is TGTGCCAGCAGACGTGGGGTCTCCACCGGGGAGCTGTTTTTT. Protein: CASRRGVSTGELFF.

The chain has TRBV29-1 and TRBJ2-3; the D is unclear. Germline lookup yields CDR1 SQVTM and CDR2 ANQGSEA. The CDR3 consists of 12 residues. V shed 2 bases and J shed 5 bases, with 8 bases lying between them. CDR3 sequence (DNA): TGCAGCGTTGAAAGGGTCGTAGATACGCAGTATTTT. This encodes CSVERVVDTQYF.

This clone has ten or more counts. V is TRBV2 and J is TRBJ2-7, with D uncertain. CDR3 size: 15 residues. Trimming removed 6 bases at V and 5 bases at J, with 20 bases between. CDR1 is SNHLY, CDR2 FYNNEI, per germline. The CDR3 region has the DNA TGTGCCAGCAGAGCCACCGGACGTAGAAGGGACGAGCAGTACTTC. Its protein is CASRATGRRRDEQYF.

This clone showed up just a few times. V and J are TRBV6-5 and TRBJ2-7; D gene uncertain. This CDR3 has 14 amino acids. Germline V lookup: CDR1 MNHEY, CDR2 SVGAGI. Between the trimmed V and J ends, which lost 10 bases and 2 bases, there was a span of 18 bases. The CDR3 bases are TGTGCCACGCGACGGGCCCTAGGCCCCTACGAGCAGTACTTC. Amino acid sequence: CATRRALGPYEQYF.

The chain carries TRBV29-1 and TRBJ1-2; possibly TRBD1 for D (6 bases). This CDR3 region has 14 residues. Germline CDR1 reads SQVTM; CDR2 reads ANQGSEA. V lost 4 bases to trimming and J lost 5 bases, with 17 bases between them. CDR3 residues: CSVGSREGVYGYTF. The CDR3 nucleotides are TGCAGCGTTGGTTCCCGGGAGGGGGTATATGGCTACACCTTC.

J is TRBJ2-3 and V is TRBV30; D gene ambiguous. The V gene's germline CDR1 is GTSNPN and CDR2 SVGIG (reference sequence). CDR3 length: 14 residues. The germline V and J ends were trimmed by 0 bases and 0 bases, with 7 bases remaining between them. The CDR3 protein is CAWSVPASTDTQYF. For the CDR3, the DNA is TGTGCCTGGAGTGTTCCAGCTAGCACAGATACGCAGTATTTT.

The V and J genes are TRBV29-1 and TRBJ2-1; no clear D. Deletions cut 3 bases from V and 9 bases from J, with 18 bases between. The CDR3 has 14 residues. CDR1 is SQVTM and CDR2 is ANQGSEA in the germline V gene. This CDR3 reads CSVDNPRTLGEQFF. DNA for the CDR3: TGCAGCGTTGACAACCCACGGACGTTAGGTGAGCAGTTCTTC.

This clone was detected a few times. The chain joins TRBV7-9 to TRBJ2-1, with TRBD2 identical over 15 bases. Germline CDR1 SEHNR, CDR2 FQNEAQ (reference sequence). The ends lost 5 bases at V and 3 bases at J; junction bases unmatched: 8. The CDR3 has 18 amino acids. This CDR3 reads CASSHPGLAGGIYNEQFF. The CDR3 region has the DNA TGTGCCAGCAGCCACCCGGGACTAGCGGGAGGAATCTACAATGAGCAGTTCTTC.

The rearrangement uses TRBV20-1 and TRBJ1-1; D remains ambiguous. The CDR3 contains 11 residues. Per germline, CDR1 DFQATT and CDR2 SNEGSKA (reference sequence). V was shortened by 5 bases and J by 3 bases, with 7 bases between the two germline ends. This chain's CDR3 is CSAAPDTEAFF. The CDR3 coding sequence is TGCAGTGCTGCCCCGGACACTGAAGCTTTCTTT.